This T cell receptor beta chain originates from a study of blood T cell repertoires in COVID-19. For the study at large: Both acute and convalescent COVID-19 samples were obtained from the United States, Italy and Spain. Nucleic acid was either cDNA or gDNA, and it came from T cells, B-cell-depleted T cells, or PBMCs.

Per germline, CDR1 LGHDT and CDR2 YNNKEL (reference sequence). This CDR3 region has 14 residues. Between the trimmed V and J ends, which lost 2 bases and 5 bases, there was a span of 11 bases. This clone was picked up one time. Source study methods: Amplification of reference gene primers provided the estimated nucleated cell counts. The protocol was immunoSEQ multiplex PCR, while the TCRdb copy is restricted to in-frame clones and leaves out a portion. The V and J calls and the clone size are those of that table, but D and trimming were determined from the DNA. The data contain fewer than 75,000 clones, roughly 90% of them singletons.

The source is a human donor in a cohort sampled during active COVID-19. What was sequenced was peripheral blood. This chain links TRBV3-1 (or the pseudogene TRBV3-2) with TRBJ2-3; perhaps TRBD1 as D (6 bases). CDR3 protein: CASSQIEGEDTQYF. The CDR3 nucleotides read TGTGCCAGCAGCCAAATCGAGGGGGAAGATACGCAGTATTTT.